This T cell receptor beta chain was retrieved from a study of graft-versus-host responses after intestinal transplantation. Study-level information: Tacrolimus plus steroids were given to all recipients for about 3 years, preceded by anti-thymocyte globulin induction. Study-level results: Early post-transplant HvG declines showed an association with peak circulating GvH clone levels. Investigators detected GvH clones in recipient marrow, with some emerging earlier in ileum or blood. Graft-donor T cell macrochimerism coincided with high graft-versus-host to host-versus-graft clonal ratios in allografts.

In regard to this clone: Its antigen is unknown.

V was clipped by 9 bases and J by 4 bases; unmatched bases: 3. The CDR3 spans 12 residues. In germline, CDR1 is MNHEY, CDR2 SMNVEV (reference sequence). Sequencing was performed with immunoSEQ multiplex PCR; in TCRdb, only in-frame clones are kept and a portion is missing. The repertoire holds just over 85,000 clones, with 80% to 95% as singletons. The sequenced sample was unstimulated CD8+ T cells sorted from spleen or lymph node cells, obtained before transplant. V is TRBV27 and J is TRBJ2-1; 7 positions match TRBD2. This receptor was obtained from a human donor who was the organ donor for an intestinal transplant. CDR3 sequence: CASGGGYNEQFF. In DNA, the CDR3 is TGTGCCAGTGGCGGGGGTTACAATGAGCAGTTCTTC.